The source of this T cell receptor beta chain is a study of radiation and T cells in renal cell carcinoma. Here immunoSEQ multiplex PCR was the method, and the copy in TCRdb shows in-frame clones only, minus some. Among 150,000 or so clones, approximately 90% were seen once, and the ten largest hold 10% to 15%. Time point given: blood 2 weeks post-SBRT. Regarding treatment: 15 Gy SBRT to primary tumor, nephrectomy 4 weeks later. The sample consisted of blood, taken from a patient whose treatment included radiotherapy and nephrectomy. This TCR came from a woman aged 45-59 years with renal cell carcinoma.

Here the CDR3 reads CASSLQGVNYGYTF. In DNA form, the CDR3 reads TGTGCCAGCAGCTTACAGGGTGTTAACTATGGCTACACCTTC. The chain uses TRBV7-2 and TRBJ1-2; perhaps TRBD1 as D (5 bases). CDR3 length: 14 residues. V was pared by 2 bases and J by 1 base, with 8 bases between. Germline CDR1 reads SGHTA; CDR2 reads FQGNSA.